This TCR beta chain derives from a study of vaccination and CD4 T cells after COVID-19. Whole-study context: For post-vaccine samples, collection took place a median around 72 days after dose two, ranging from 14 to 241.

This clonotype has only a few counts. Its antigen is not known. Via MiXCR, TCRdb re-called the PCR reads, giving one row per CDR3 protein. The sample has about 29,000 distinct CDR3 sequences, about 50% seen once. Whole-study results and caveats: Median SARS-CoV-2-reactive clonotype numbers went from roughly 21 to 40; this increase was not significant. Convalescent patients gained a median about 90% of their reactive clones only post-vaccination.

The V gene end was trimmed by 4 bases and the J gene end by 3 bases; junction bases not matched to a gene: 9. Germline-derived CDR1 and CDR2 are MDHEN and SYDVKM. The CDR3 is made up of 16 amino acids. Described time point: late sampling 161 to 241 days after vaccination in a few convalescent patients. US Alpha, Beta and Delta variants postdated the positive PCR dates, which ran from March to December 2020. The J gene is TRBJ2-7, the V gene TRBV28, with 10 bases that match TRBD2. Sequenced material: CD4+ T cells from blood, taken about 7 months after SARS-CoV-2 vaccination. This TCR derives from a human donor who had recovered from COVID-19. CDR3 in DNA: TGTGCCAGCAGTTATATTTTCGGGACTAGCGACTACGAGCAGTACTTC. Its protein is CASSYIFGTSDYEQYF.